This T cell receptor beta chain was obtained from a study of T cell responses to AZD1222 COVID-19 vaccine. Study details: Some second doses came at about 4 weeks and others at about 12 weeks; these were pooled.

V lost 3 bases and J lost 6, with 8 bases in between. The CDR3 extends over 13 amino acids. Germline V gene data show CDR1 as LGHDT and CDR2 as YNNKEL (reference sequence). Points on this clone: Antigen: not known.

Assay used: immunoSEQ multiplex PCR; TCRdb lists only in-frame clones, some missing. The sample lists some 130,000 clones; about 87% were seen once. General study points: Baseline seropositives among AZD1222 recipients totaled only six or seven. The study reported that nearly half of spike-specific TCRs target unmutated variant regions. Only after the peak T cell response were repertoires sampled.

This chain connects TRBV3-1 (or the pseudogene TRBV3-2) to TRBJ2-2, with no clear D. The source material was peripheral blood, sampled on day 0 of AZD1222 vaccination. The sequence derives from an adult in good health. The CDR3 DNA reads TGTGCCAGCAGCCAGAGCCTAGCCGGGGAGCTGTTTTTT. Amino acids: CASSQSLAGELFF.